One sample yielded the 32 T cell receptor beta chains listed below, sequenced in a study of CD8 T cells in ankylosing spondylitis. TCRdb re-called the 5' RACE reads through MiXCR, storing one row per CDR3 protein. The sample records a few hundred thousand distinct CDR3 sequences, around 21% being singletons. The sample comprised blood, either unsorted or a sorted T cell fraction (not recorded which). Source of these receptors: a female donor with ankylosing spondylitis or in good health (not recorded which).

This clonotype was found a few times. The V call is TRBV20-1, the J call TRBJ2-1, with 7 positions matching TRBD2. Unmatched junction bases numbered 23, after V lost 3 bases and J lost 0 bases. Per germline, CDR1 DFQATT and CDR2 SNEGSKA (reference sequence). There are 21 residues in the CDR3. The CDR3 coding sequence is TGCAGTGCTAGGGCTCACGGGGGTCAGCCGGCTAGCGGAACCTCCTACAATGAGCAGTTCTTC. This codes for CSARAHGGQPASGTSYNEQFF.

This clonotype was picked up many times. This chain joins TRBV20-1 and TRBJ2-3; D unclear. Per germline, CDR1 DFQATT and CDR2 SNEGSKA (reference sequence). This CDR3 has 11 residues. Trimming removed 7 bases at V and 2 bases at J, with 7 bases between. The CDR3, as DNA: TGCAGTGTCCGGACCACAGATACGCAGTATTTT. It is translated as CSVRTTDTQYF.

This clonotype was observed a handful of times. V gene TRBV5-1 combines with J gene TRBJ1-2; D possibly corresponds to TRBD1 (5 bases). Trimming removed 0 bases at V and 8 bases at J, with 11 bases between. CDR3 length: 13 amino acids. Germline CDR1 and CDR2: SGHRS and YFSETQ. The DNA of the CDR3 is TGCGCCAGCAGCTTGGAGGGGTTAGACGGCTACACCTTC. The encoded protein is CASSLEGLDGYTF.

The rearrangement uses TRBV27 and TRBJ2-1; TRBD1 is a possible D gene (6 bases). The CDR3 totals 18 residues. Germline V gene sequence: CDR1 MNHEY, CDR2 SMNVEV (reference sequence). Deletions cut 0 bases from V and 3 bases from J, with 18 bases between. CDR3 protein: CASSLSYTTGTLYNEQFF. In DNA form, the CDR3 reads TGTGCCAGCAGTTTATCCTACACTACAGGGACCCTCTACAATGAGCAGTTCTTC.

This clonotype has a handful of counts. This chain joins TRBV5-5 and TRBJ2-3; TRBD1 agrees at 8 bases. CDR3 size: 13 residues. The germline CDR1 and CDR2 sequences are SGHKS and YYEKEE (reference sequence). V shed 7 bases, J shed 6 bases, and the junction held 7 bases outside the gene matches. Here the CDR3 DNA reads TGTGCCAGCGGGACAGGCGGTGAGGATACGCAGTATTTT. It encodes CASGTGGEDTQYF.

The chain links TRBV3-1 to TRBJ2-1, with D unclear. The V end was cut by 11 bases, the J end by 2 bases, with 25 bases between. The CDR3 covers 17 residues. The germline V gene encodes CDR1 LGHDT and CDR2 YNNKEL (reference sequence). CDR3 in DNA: TGTGCCTCCAGCAAGCAGGTCCCTTGGACCACCTACAATGAGCAGTTCTTC. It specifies CASSKQVPWTTYNEQFF.

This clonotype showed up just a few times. CDR3 sequence: CAISAGTSGDTDTQYF. CDR3 in DNA: TGTGCCATCAGTGCCGGGACTAGCGGGGACACAGATACGCAGTATTTT. This sequence joins TRBV10-3 and TRBJ2-3, with 13 bases lining up with TRBD2. J gave up 2 bases and V 4 bases, and 3 bases lay outside the gene matches. This CDR3 comprises 16 residues. Germline V lookup: CDR1 ENHRY, CDR2 SYGVKD.

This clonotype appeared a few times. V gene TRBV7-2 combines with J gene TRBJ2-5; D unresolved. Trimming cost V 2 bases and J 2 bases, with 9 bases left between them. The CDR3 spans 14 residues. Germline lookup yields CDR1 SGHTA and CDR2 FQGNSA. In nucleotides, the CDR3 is TGTGCCAGCAGCTTAAGACAACAACAAGAGACCCAGTACTTC. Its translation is CASSLRQQQETQYF.

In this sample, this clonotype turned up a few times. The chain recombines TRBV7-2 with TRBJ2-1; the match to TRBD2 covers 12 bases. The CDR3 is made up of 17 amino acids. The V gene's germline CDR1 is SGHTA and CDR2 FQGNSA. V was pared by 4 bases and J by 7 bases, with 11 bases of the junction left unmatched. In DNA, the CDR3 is TGTGCCAGCAGCTCAACCACAGGACTAGCGGGATGGAATGAGCAGTTCTTC. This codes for CASSSTTGLAGWNEQFF.

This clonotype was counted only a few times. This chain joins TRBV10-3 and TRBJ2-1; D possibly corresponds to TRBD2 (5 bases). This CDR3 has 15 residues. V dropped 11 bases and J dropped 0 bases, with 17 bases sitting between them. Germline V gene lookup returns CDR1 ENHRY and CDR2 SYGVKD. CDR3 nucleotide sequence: TGTGCCGCCGACGCAGGAGGTAGCTCCTACAATGAGCAGTTCTTC. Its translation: CAADAGGSSYNEQFF.

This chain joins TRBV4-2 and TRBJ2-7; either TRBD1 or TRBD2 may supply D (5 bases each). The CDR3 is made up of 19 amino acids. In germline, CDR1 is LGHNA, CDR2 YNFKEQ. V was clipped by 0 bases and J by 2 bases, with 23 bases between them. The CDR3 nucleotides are TGTGCCAGCAGCCAAGATTGGGATTTCGGGGCTTTAATTCCCTACGAGCAGTACTTC. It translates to CASSQDWDFGALIPYEQYF.

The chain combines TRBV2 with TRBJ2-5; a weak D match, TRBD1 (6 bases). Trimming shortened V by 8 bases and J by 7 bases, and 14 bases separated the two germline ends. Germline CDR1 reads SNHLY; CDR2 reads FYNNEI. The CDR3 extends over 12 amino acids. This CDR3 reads CASGQQGLTQYF. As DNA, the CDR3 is TGTGCCAGCGGACAGCAGGGATTGACCCAGTACTTC. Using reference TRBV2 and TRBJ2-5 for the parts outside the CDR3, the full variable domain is EPEVTQTPSHQVTQMGQEVILRCVPISNHLYFYWYRQILGQKVEFLVSFYNNEISEKSEIFDDQFSVERPDGSNFTLKIRSTKLEDSAMYFCASGQQGLTQYFGPGTRLLVL.

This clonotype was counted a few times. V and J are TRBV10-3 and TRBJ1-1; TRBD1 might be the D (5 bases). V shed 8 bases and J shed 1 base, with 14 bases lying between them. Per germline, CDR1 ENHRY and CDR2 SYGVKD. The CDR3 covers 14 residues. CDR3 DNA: TGTGCCATCGGGGGGAATATGGGGAACACTGAAGCTTTCTTT. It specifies CAIGGNMGNTEAFF.

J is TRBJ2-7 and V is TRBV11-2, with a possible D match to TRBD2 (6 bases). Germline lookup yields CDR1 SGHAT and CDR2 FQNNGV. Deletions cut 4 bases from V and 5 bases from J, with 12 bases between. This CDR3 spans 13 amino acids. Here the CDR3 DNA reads TGTGCCAGCAGCTGGGGACGGGAGAACGAGCAGTACTTC. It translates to CASSWGRENEQYF.

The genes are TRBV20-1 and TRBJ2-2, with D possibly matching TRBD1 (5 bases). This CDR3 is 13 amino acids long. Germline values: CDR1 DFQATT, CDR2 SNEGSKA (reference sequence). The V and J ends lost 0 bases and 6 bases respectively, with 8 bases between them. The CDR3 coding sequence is TGCAGTGCTAGAGAGTCCAGGGCCGGGGAGCTGTTTTTT. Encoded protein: CSARESRAGELFF.

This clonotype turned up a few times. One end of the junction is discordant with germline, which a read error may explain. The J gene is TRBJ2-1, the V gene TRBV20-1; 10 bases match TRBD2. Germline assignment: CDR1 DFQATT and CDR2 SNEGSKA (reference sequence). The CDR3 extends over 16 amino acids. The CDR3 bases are TGCTGTGCTAATATGGCTAGCGGGAGAATAGTGAATGAGCAGTTCTTC. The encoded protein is CCANMASGRIVNEQFF.

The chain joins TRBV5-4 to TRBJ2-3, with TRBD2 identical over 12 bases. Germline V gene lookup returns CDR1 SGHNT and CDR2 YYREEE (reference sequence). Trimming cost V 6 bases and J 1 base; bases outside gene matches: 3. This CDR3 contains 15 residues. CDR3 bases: TGTGCCAGCAAACTAGCGGGAGGACGCACAGATACGCAGTATTTT. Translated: CASKLAGGRTDTQYF. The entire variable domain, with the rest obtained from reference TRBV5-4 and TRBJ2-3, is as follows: ETGVTQSPTHLIKTRGQQVTLRCSSQSGHNTVSWYQQALGQGPQFIFQYYREEENGRGNFPPRFSGLQFPNYSSELNVNALELDDSALYLCASKLAGGRTDTQYFGPGTRLTVL.

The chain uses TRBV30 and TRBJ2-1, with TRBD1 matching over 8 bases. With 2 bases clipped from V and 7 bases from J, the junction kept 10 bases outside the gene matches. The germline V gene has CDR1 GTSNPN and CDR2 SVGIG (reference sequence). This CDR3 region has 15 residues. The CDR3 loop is CAWSLGRGQRNEQFF. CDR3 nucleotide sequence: TGTGCCTGGAGTCTCGGCAGGGGGCAACGTAATGAGCAGTTCTTC.

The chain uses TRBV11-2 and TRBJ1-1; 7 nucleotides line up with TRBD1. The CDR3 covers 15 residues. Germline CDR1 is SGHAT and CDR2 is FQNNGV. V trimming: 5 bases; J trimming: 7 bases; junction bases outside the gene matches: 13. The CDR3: CASSLGTAATFEAFF. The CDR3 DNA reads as TGTGCCAGCAGCCTTGGGACAGCAGCCACGTTTGAAGCTTTCTTT.

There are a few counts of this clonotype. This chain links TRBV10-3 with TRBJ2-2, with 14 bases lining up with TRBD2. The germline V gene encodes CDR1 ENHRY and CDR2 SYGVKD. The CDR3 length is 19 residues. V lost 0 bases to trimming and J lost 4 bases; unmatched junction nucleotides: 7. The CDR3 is CAISESSGLAGVVTGELFF. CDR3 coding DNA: TGTGCCATCAGTGAGTCTTCGGGACTAGCGGGAGTCGTCACCGGGGAGCTGTTTTTT.

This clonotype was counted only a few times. CDR3 residues: CASSRNRNTEAFF. CDR3 in DNA: TGTGCCAGCAGTAGGAACAGAAACACTGAAGCTTTCTTT. The chain uses TRBV12-3 or TRBV12-4 and TRBJ1-1; D remains unclear. The CDR3 is 13 amino acids. Trimming removed 5 bases at V and 2 bases at J, with 9 bases between.

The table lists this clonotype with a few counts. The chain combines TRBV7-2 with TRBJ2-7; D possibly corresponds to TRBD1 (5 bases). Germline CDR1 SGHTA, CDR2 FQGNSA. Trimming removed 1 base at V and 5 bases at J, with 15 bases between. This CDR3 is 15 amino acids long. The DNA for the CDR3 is TGTGCCAGCAGCTTAGAAAGCAGGGTGGGGAACGAGCAGTACTTC. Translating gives CASSLESRVGNEQYF.

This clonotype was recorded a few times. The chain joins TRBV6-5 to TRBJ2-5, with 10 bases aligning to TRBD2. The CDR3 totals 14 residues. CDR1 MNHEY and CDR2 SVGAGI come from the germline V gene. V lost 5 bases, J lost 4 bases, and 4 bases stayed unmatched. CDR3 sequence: CASSQREGGETQYF. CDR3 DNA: TGTGCCAGCAGTCAGCGGGAGGGGGGAGAGACCCAGTACTTC.

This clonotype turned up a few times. CDR3 sequence (DNA): TGTGCCAGCAGCCTGCATTTGAACACTGAAGCTTTCTTT. Its translation: CASSLHLNTEAFF. This rearrangement joins TRBV7-2 to TRBJ1-1; D remains ambiguous. V was pared by 5 bases and J by 0 bases, with 7 bases between. Germline V gene lookup returns CDR1 SGHTA and CDR2 FQGNSA. The CDR3 has 13 residues.

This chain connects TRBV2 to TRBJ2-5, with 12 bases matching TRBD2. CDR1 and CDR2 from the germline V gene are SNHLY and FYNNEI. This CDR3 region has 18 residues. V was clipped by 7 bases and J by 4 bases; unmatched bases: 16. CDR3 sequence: CASKERTGTGLAGETQYF. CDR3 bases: TGTGCCAGCAAAGAAAGGACAGGGACGGGACTAGCGGGAGAGACCCAGTACTTC.

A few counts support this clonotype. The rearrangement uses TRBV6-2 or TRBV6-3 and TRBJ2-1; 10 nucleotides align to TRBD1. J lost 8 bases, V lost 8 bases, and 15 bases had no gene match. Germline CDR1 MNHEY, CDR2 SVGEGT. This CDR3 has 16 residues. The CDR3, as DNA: TGTGCCAGCTCCCCTCGGGGGACAGGGGTTCGGGATGAGCAGTTCTTC. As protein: CASSPRGTGVRDEQFF.

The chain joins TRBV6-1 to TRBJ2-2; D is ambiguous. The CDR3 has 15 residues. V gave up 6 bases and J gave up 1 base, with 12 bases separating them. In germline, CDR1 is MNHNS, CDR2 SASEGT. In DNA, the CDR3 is TGTGCCAGCAGGCCCGTGGGGTGGAACACCGGGGAGCTGTTTTTT. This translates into CASRPVGWNTGELFF.

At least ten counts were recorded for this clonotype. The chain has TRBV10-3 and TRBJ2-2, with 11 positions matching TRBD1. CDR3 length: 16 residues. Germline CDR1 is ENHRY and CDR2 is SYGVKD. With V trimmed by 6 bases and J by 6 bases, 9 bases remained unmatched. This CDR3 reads CAIREPGTGGAGELFF. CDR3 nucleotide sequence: TGTGCCATCAGGGAACCCGGGACAGGGGGGGCCGGGGAGCTGTTTTTT.

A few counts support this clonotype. CDR3 coding DNA: TGTGCCAGCATCTTCGATGTGGACACTGAAGCTTTCTTT. Translating gives CASIFDVDTEAFF. The chain employs TRBV12-3 or TRBV12-4 and TRBJ1-1; D remains ambiguous. Between the trimmed V and J ends, which lost 7 bases and 3 bases, there was a span of 12 bases. The CDR3 loop spans 13 amino acids.

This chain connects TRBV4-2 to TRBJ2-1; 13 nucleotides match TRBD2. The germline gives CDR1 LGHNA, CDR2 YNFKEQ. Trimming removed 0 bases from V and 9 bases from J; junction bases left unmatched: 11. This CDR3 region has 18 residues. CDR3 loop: CASSQDKPGLAGVGEQFF. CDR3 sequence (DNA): TGTGCCAGCAGCCAAGATAAGCCCGGACTAGCGGGAGTTGGTGAGCAGTTCTTC.

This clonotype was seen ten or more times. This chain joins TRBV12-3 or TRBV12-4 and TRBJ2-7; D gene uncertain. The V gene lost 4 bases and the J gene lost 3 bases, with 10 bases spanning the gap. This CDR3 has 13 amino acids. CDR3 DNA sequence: TGTGCCAGCAGTTGGAAGGACCGCTACGAGCAGTACTTC. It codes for CASSWKDRYEQYF.

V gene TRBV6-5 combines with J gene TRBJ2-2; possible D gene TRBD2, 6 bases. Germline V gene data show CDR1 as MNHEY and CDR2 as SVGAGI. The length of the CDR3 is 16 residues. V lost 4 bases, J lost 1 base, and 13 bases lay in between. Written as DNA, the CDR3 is TGTGCCAGCAGTTTCTCTATTAGCGGGAACACCGGGGAGCTGTTTTTT. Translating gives CASSFSISGNTGELFF.